A selection of T cell receptor beta chains follows, all from one sample in a study of Graves' ophthalmopathy and Graves' hyperthyroidism. MiXCR, applied by TCRdb to the multiplex PCR reads, yields one record per CDR3 protein. The sample lists about 740,000 distinct CDR3 sequences, about 44% occurring once. The material sequenced was peripheral blood. Receptors originate from an adult man with Graves' ophthalmopathy. Both conserved end residues are part of each CDR3. Fields, in order: D gene, J gene, clone size, V gene, CDR3 DNA, CDR3 protein. A D gene is named only where the DNA matches it firmly. Expanded clones get a size class; other rows say once, few or many, or leave the size out.

NA	TRBJ2-5	NA	TRBV24-1	TGTGCCACCAGCGGGTCAATCGTAAGAGGGACCCAGTACTTC	CATSGSIVRGTQYF
NA	TRBJ2-2	NA	TRBV20-1	TGCAGTGCTAGAGATTGGCGACACCTCACCGGGGAGCTGTTTTTT	CSARDWRHLTGELFF
NA	TRBJ1-6	many	TRBV9	TGTGCCAGCAGCACGGACAACTACTATAATTCACCCCTCCACTTT	CASSTDNYYNSPLHF
TRBD1	TRBJ1-2	many	TRBV10-3	TGTGCCATCACCGGACAGGGGGAAGGCTACACCTTC	CAITGQGEGYTF
TRBD2	TRBJ2-2	NA	TRBV3-1	TGTGCCAGCAGGCAAACTAGCGGGACGAACACCGGGGAGCTGTTTTTT	CASRQTSGTNTGELFF
TRBD1	TRBJ1-2	few	TRBV7-9	TGTGCCAGCAGCCACTGGACAGGAGGCCTCTATGGCTACACCTTC	CASSHWTGGLYGYTF
NA	TRBJ2-7	few	TRBV11-2	TGTGCCAGCAGCTTAGAGGTAGCGCCTACCTACGAGCAGTACTTC	CASSLEVAPTYEQYF
TRBD1	TRBJ2-5	NA	TRBV7-3	TGTGCCAGCAGCTTAGACAGGGGCCCTTCGGTTCTGGACTTC	CASSLDRGPSVLDF
NA	TRBJ1-5	NA	TRBV25-1	TGTGCCAGCAGTGAAGTCAGGGGCCACAATCAGCCCCAGCATTTT	CASSEVRGHNQPQHF
TRBD1	TRBJ2-3	NA	TRBV29-1	TGCAGCTATGGACAGGGCACAGATACGCAGTATTTT	CSYGQGTDTQYF
NA	TRBJ1-2	few	TRBV10-3	TGTGCCATCAGGGAAGCAGGGCGGGGGGATAACTATGGCTACACCTTC	CAIREAGRGDNYGYTF
NA	TRBJ2-7	NA	TRBV10-3	TGTGCCAGCAGTTACTCGAAGGTAACAGGGCGGCCCTACGAGCAGTACTTC	CASSYSKVTGRPYEQYF
NA	TRBJ2-7	few	TRBV2	TGTGCCAGCAGTTTCCCTGGGCTCGACTACGAGCAGTACTTC	CASSFPGLDYEQYF
NA	TRBJ2-2	NA	TRBV2	TGTGCCAGCACCCCGAGGGCCAACACCGGGGAGCTGTTTTTT	CASTPRANTGELFF
NA	TRBJ2-5	many	TRBV6-5	TGTGCCAGCAGTTACTCGAGACAAATCGGGGAGACCCAGTACTTC	CASSYSRQIGETQYF
NA	TRBJ2-3	NA	TRBV12-3/TRBV12-4	TGTGCCAGCAGTTTGGGGGGCAGGGAGGGCACAGATACGCAGTATTTT	CASSLGGREGTDTQYF
TRBD1	TRBJ1-1	NA	TRBV25-1	TGTGCCAGCAGCGTAGTTTCCGGACAGGGGACTGAAGCTTTCTTT	CASSVVSGQGTEAFF
NA	TRBJ2-5	NA	TRBV25-1	TGTGCCAGCAGCGGACCCCGCGACGGCCAAGAGACCCAGTACTTC	CASSGPRDGQETQYF
NA	TRBJ1-5	NA	TRBV29-1	TGCAGCGTTCCGGTCCTCCCCCAGCATTTT	CSVPVLPQHF
NA	TRBJ1-1	NA	TRBV19	TGTGCCAGTAGTATTTTGGTCGGGGGGCGCGGTGAAGCTTTCTTT	CASSILVGGRGEAFF
NA	TRBJ2-5	NA	TRBV24-1	TGTGCCACCAGTGACTCCGGGACCTTTGAGACCCAGTACTTC	CATSDSGTFETQYF
NA	TRBJ1-3	few	TRBV10-3	TGTGCCATCAGTGAGTCTGCGGCCCGATCTGGAAACACCATATATTTT	CAISESAARSGNTIYF
NA	TRBJ1-2	NA	TRBV11-2	TGTGCCAGCAGCCTCACCCAGGCAGCGGATGGCTACACCTTC	CASSLTQAADGYTF
NA	TRBJ2-7	many	TRBV15	TGTGCCACCAGCGAAGGGCCACCGTTCTCCTACGAGCAGTACTTC	CATSEGPPFSYEQYF
NA	TRBJ1-5	many	TRBV2	TGTGCCAGCAGTGTGGGGGGTGCAGGCAATCAGCCCCAGCATTTT	CASSVGGAGNQPQHF
NA	TRBJ2-5	few	TRBV9	TGTGCCAGCAGCGTAGATATTACAGCCAGCCAAGAGACCCAGTACTTC	CASSVDITASQETQYF
NA	TRBJ1-6	NA	TRBV20-1	TGCAGTGCTAGAGACAGTAGGGCAGGGAATTCACCCCTCCACTTT	CSARDSRAGNSPLHF
TRBD1	TRBJ2-2	NA	TRBV7-2	TGTGCCATCAGCTTGCGAGCCGGGACAGGGGGCGTCGGGGAGCTGTTTTTT	CAISLRAGTGGVGELFF
TRBD2	TRBJ2-3	NA	TRBV7-2	TGTGCCAGCAGCTCCCGGCCGGGTAGCGGGAATCCTAGCACAGATACGCAGTATTTT	CASSSRPGSGNPSTDTQYF
NA	TRBJ2-7	NA	TRBV25-1	TGTGCCAGCAGGGATCAGGGGGGATCCTACGAGCAGTACTTC	CASRDQGGSYEQYF
TRBD1	TRBJ1-1	many	TRBV20-1	TGCAGTGCTGATGAGGGACAGACGAACACTGAAGCTTTCTTT	CSADEGQTNTEAFF
NA	TRBJ1-6	many	TRBV7-9	TGTGCCAGCAGCTTTGGGGGGTCTAATTCACCCCTCCACTTT	CASSFGGSNSPLHF
NA	TRBJ1-4	NA	TRBV20-1	TGCAGTGCTAGTGAGAGGGCTGGGGAAAAACTGTTTTTT	CSASERAGEKLFF
TRBD2	TRBJ2-2	NA	TRBV25-1	TGTGCCAGCAGCCGGACGGGACTAGTGAGGACCGGGGAGCTGTTTTTT	CASSRTGLVRTGELFF
TRBD1	TRBJ1-6	NA	TRBV9	TGTGCCAGCAGCCAATATCCGGGACAGGGATCACCCCTCCACTTT	CASSQYPGQGSPLHF
TRBD2	TRBJ2-2	few	TRBV7-9	TGTGCCAGCAGCTTCGGACTAGCGGGGACTCACACCGGGGAGCTGTTTTTT	CASSFGLAGTHTGELFF
NA	TRBJ1-1	NA	TRBV2	TGTGCCAGCGGGGACGGGCTTGAAGCTTTCTTT	CASGDGLEAFF
NA	TRBJ1-2	few	TRBV6-6	TGTGCCAGCAGTACGGTGGAGTCCTATGGCTACACCTTC	CASSTVESYGYTF
NA	TRBJ2-5	few	TRBV12-3/TRBV12-4	TGTGCCAGCAGCCCCGACAGCGCCCGGGAGACCCAGTACTTC	CASSPDSARETQYF
NA	TRBJ2-2	NA	TRBV7-9	TGTGCCAGCAGCTTACAGGGCAAGACGAACACCGGGGAGCTGTTTTTT	CASSLQGKTNTGELFF
NA	TRBJ1-1	NA	TRBV7-2	TGTGCCAGCAGCCCCCAGACGGGGCTGAACACTGAAGCTTTCTTT	CASSPQTGLNTEAFF
NA	TRBJ2-2	few	TRBV7-9	TGTGCCAGCAGCTTAGATCTTCGGGGGACTGGAGGGGAGCTGTTTTTT	CASSLDLRGTGGELFF
TRBD1	TRBJ1-1	NA	TRBV5-4	TGTGCCAGCAGCTTGGACAGGGGGCTCACTGAAGCTTTCTTT	CASSLDRGLTEAFF
NA	TRBJ1-1	NA	TRBV29-1	TGCAGCTTAGCAGGACCGATGAACACTGAAGCTTTCTTT	CSLAGPMNTEAFF
TRBD1	TRBJ1-1	few	TRBV7-8	TGTGCCAGCAGCTTCGTAACGAAGAGACAGGGTGCTGAAGCTTTCTTT	CASSFVTKRQGAEAFF
TRBD2	TRBJ2-3	NA	TRBV19	TGTGCCAGTAGTGCAACGACTAGCGGGCTACCTCGGGATACGCAGTATTTT	CASSATTSGLPRDTQYF
NA	TRBJ2-7	NA	TRBV12-3/TRBV12-4	TGTGCCAGCAGTTTAGTAGGGGTTCGTGACGAGCAATACTTC	CASSLVGVRDEQYF
NA	TRBJ2-7	many	TRBV20-1	TGCAGTGCTAGAGCTAGGGACTTAACCTACGAGCAGTACTTC	CSARARDLTYEQYF
TRBD1	TRBJ1-1	NA	TRBV7-2	TGTGCCAGCAGCAAAGGGACAGGGTCGGCTGAAGCTTTCTTT	CASSKGTGSAEAFF
TRBD1	TRBJ2-7	many	TRBV2	TGTGCCAGCAGGGTTACAGGGGCAGGGGAGCAGTACTTC	CASRVTGAGEQYF
NA	TRBJ1-2	medium-sized	TRBV28	TGTGCCAGCAGTTTAGGGGATTTAGGAGTCTACACCTTC	CASSLGDLGVYTF
TRBD1	TRBJ1-6	NA	TRBV7-2	TGTGCCAGCAGCGGGGACAGGGCTCGAGACTCCTATAATTCACCCCTCCACTTT	CASSGDRARDSYNSPLHF
NA	TRBJ1-4	few	TRBV7-2	TGTGCCAGCAGCCAATCGGACAGTGCAACTAATGAAAAACTGTTTTTT	CASSQSDSATNEKLFF
TRBD2	TRBJ2-2	few	TRBV2	TGTGCCAGCAGCGTATCCGGACTAGCGGGTATGAACACCGGGGAGCTGTTTTTT	CASSVSGLAGMNTGELFF